This T cell receptor beta chain emerged from a study of CD8+ T cells in alopecia areata. As the sequencing template, cDNA was produced by extracting RNA and reverse transcribing it. The data were produced by immunoSEQ multiplex PCR, yet TCRdb's version contains in-frame clones alone and is incomplete. The data show some 99,000 clones, roughly two thirds seen once. The junction had 18 bases not matched to a gene; V was cut back by 5 bases and J by 6 bases. The germline V gene has CDR1 SEHNR and CDR2 FQNEAQ (reference sequence). The CDR3 extends over 18 amino acids. Treatment defined: oral pan-JAK inhibitor, 5-10 mg twice daily.

This chain connects TRBV7-9 to TRBJ2-2; 7 nucleotides agree with TRBD1. The input for sequencing was CD8+ T cells sorted from blood, taken at week 4, from a patient treated with tofacitinib. The receptor's source is a human donor with alopecia areata. CDR3 nucleotides: TGTGCCAGCAGCGATCTCGGACAGGCCTCTCTGTTACCCGGGGAGCTGTTTTTT. This encodes CASSDLGQASLLPGELFF.